These 26 T cell receptor beta chains were sequenced from one sample in a study of T cell responses to AZD1222 COVID-19 vaccine. Method: immunoSEQ multiplex PCR; TCRdb's copy keeps in-frame clones and lacks some. The sample has more than 100,000 clones, 85% to 90% seen once. The input for sequencing was peripheral blood, taken on day 0 of AZD1222 vaccination. These receptors were collected from an adult in good health.

The rearrangement joins TRBV7-9 to TRBJ2-7; TRBD1 matches at 9 bases. CDR1 and CDR2 from the germline V gene are SEHNR and FQNEAQ (reference sequence). The ends lost 5 bases at V and 9 bases at J; junction bases unmatched: 11. This CDR3 spans 14 amino acids. CDR3 DNA: TGTGCCAGCAGCCCGGGACAGGGTCCCTATGGGCAGTACTTC. Its translation: CASSPGQGPYGQYF.

The rearrangement joins TRBV7-2 to TRBJ2-7, with D unresolved. The CDR3 totals 15 residues. V lost 5 bases to trimming and J lost 0 bases, with 14 bases between them. Germline V CDR1 and CDR2: SGHTA, FQGNSA. CDR3 amino acids: CASSHDGSSSYEQYF. The DNA of the CDR3 is TGTGCCAGCAGCCATGACGGTTCCAGCTCCTACGAGCAGTACTTC.

The gene calls are TRBV5-4 and TRBJ2-4; 10 nucleotides line up with TRBD2. This CDR3 comprises 14 residues. The junction had 0 bases not matched to a gene; V was cut back by 0 bases and J by 6 bases. CDR1 and CDR2 from the germline V gene are SGHNT and YYREEE (reference sequence). Written as DNA, the CDR3 is TGTGCCAGCAGCTTGGGGACTAGCGGAAACATTCAGTACTTC. This translates into CASSLGTSGNIQYF. Filled out from reference TRBV5-4 and TRBJ2-4, the complete variable domain reads ETGVTQSPTHLIKTRGQQVTLRCSSQSGHNTVSWYQQALGQGPQFIFQYYREEENGRGNFPPRFSGLQFPNYSSELNVNALELDDSALYLCASSLGTSGNIQYFGAGTRLSVL.

This sequence joins TRBV14 and TRBJ1-1, with unresolved D. CDR1 and CDR2 (germline): SGHDN, FVKESK. CDR3 length: 13 amino acids. The V gene lost 4 bases and the J gene lost 5 bases, with 11 bases spanning the gap. The chain's CDR3 is CASSRFSTTEAFF. The CDR3 DNA reads TGTGCCAGCAGCCGATTTTCCACGACTGAAGCTTTCTTT.

This clone was recorded once. V is TRBV7-8 and J is TRBJ1-2, with D possibly matching TRBD1 (5 bases). CDR3 length: 15 amino acids. Germline V lookup: CDR1 SGHVS, CDR2 FQNEAQ. The germline V and J ends were trimmed by 1 base and 5 bases, with 14 bases remaining between them. The CDR3 sequence: CASSLDKRGVYGYTF. The CDR3, as DNA: TGTGCCAGCAGCTTAGACAAACGGGGGGTTTATGGCTACACCTTC.

The chain joins TRBV6-5 to TRBJ1-3; no clear D. This CDR3 is 16 amino acids long. Germline V gives CDR1 MNHEY, CDR2 SVGAGI. The germline V and J ends were trimmed by 0 bases and 3 bases, with 12 bases remaining between them. CDR3 coding DNA: TGTGCCAGCAGTTACTCGATGTTGGGAGGTGGAAACACCATATATTTT. Translation gives CASSYSMLGGGNTIYF.

V gene TRBV25-1 combines with J gene TRBJ1-5, with D unresolved. CDR1 is MGHDK, CDR2 SYGVNS, per germline. The CDR3 sequence is 16 residues long. The germline V and J ends were trimmed by 0 bases and 4 bases, with 13 bases remaining between them. CDR3 loop: CASSEYRSAENQPQHF. In nucleotides, the CDR3 is TGTGCCAGCAGTGAATACAGGTCGGCCGAGAATCAGCCCCAGCATTTT.

This rearrangement joins TRBV5-1 to TRBJ1-6; D perhaps matches TRBD1 (5 bases). The CDR3 has 14 residues. V lost 7 bases, J lost 5 bases, and 13 bases lay in between. Germline V gene sequence: CDR1 SGHRS, CDR2 YFSETQ. In DNA, the CDR3 is TGCGCCAGCCGATGGGGCAGAGATAATTCACCCCTCCACTTT. Protein product: CASRWGRDNSPLHF.

This sequence joins TRBV18 and TRBJ2-2; perhaps TRBD1 as D (6 bases). CDR3 size: 15 residues. The ends were cut back, 3 bases at V and 6 bases at J, with 14 bases in the middle. Germline V gives CDR1 KGHSH, CDR2 LQKENI. The CDR3 sequence: CASSPWDKHAGELFF. The CDR3 DNA reads TGTGCCAGCTCACCTTGGGACAAACACGCCGGGGAGCTGTTTTTT.

V usage is TRBV3-1 (or the pseudogene TRBV3-2) and J usage is TRBJ2-1; 7 nucleotides match TRBD2. Trimming cost V 0 bases and J 3 bases; bases outside gene matches: 8. The CDR3 loop spans 17 amino acids. Germline CDR1 reads LGHDT; CDR2 reads YNNKEL (reference sequence). CDR3 loop: CASSQEDRTRLYNEQFF. The CDR3 nucleotides read TGTGCCAGCAGCCAAGAGGATCGGACTAGGCTCTACAATGAGCAGTTCTTC.

The chain recombines TRBV5-6 with TRBJ1-1; D call uncertain. Germline lookup yields CDR1 SGHDT and CDR2 YYEEEE. The CDR3 sequence is 13 residues long. Deletions cut 1 base from V and 3 bases from J, with 7 bases between. CDR3 DNA: TGTGCCAGCAGCTTGCCAGGAGACACTGAAGCTTTCTTT. It encodes CASSLPGDTEAFF.

The CDR3 is CASRGPAGGLNTGELFF. CDR3 bases: TGTGCCAGCCGCGGCCCGGCGGGGGGCCTCAACACCGGGGAGCTGTTTTTT. This chain links TRBV7-2 with TRBJ2-2; TRBD2 agrees at 8 bases. The CDR3 sequence is 17 residues long. CDR1 SGHTA and CDR2 FQGNSA come from the germline V gene. V lost 8 bases and J lost 2; bases outside the gene matches: 13. The full variable domain, in which reference TRBV7-2 and TRBJ2-2 provide the parts outside the CDR3, is GAGVSQSPSNKVTEKGKDVELRCDPISGHTALYWYRQSLGQGLEFLIYFQGNSAPDKSGLPSDRFSAERTGGSVSTLTIQRTQQEDSAVYLCASRGPAGGLNTGELFFGEGSRLTVL.

V and J are TRBV7-8 and TRBJ1-4; D is perhaps TRBD1 (5 bases). CDR1 SGHVS and CDR2 FQNEAQ come from the germline V gene. V lost 1 base, J lost 5 bases, and 11 bases lay in between. The CDR3 runs 15 residues. The CDR3 reads CASSLGGGPNEKLFF. In nucleotides, the CDR3 is TGTGCCAGCAGCTTAGGGGGCGGGCCAAATGAAAAACTGTTTTTT.

In the case of this clone: The junction departs from the called germline gene at one end, perhaps through a read error. The chain is built from TRBV9 and TRBJ2-5, with 10 bases aligning to TRBD2. CDR1 SGDLS and CDR2 YYNGEE come from the germline V gene. CDR3 length equals 13 residues. CDR3 protein: CASSPGLAEAENF. The CDR3 DNA reads TGTGCCAGCAGCCCCGGACTAGCGGAAGCTGAAAACTTC.

J is TRBJ1-2 and V is TRBV3-1 (or the pseudogene TRBV3-2); D unclear. CDR3 length equals 15 residues. In germline, CDR1 is LGHDT, CDR2 YNNKEL (reference sequence). Trimming cost V 4 bases and J 4 bases, with 16 bases left between them. Here the CDR3 reads CASSPQGGSVYGYTF. The CDR3 coding sequence is TGTGCCAGCAGCCCCCAAGGAGGGAGTGTCTATGGCTACACCTTC.

This sequence joins TRBV19 and TRBJ2-2; D perhaps matches TRBD1 (6 bases). This CDR3 has 15 residues. Trimming pared 4 bases from V and 0 bases from J, leaving 9 bases between. Per the germline V gene, CDR1 is LNHDA and CDR2 is SQIVND (reference sequence). CDR3 nucleotides: TGTGCCAGTAGTAGGGCAGGGGCGAACACCGGGGAGCTGTTTTTT. It specifies CASSRAGANTGELFF.

The chain recombines TRBV7-8 with TRBJ2-5; TRBD2 is a possible D gene (5 bases). The CDR3 is made up of 14 amino acids. CDR1 SGHVS and CDR2 FQNEAQ come from the germline V gene. V lost 5 bases and J 5 bases, leaving 15 bases between the germline ends. CDR3 protein: CASSPGLAWETQYF. The CDR3 nucleotides are TGTGCCAGCAGCCCGGGGTTAGCGTGGGAGACCCAGTACTTC.

The CDR3 sequence is CASSLEGNTEAFF. CDR3 DNA sequence: TGCGCCAGCAGCTTGGAGGGGAACACTGAAGCTTTCTTT. This chain uses TRBV5-1 with TRBJ1-1; D is uncertain. The V end lost 0 bases, the J end lost 1 base, and 4 bases lay between the germline ends. The CDR3 consists of 13 residues. Germline V CDR1 and CDR2: SGHRS, YFSETQ.

This clone was observed a few times. The V gene is TRBV4-1, the J gene TRBJ1-1; maybe TRBD1 (5 bases). Germline CDR1 and CDR2: MGHRA and YSYEKL. Trimming left V 2 bases short and J 1 base short, with 11 bases between. This CDR3 contains 15 residues. The CDR3: CASSQLLQENTEAFF. Here the CDR3 DNA reads TGCGCCAGCAGCCAACTACTACAGGAGAACACTGAAGCTTTCTTT.

The chain combines TRBV5-1 with TRBJ2-7; 10 bases are a match to TRBD1. Germline trimming cut 2 bases from V and 4 bases from J; bases unmatched to any gene: 3. The CDR3 extends over 14 amino acids. The germline V gene has CDR1 SGHRS and CDR2 YFSETQ. The CDR3 loop reads CASSFDRGLYEQYF. CDR3 DNA: TGCGCCAGCAGCTTTGACAGGGGGCTGTACGAGCAGTACTTC. The full variable domain, with the rest looked up from reference TRBV5-1 and TRBJ2-7, is KAGVTQTPRYLIKTRGQQVTLSCSPISGHRSVSWYQQTPGQGLQFLFEYFSETQRNKGNFPGRFSGRQFSNSRSEMNVSTLELGDSALYLCASSFDRGLYEQYFGPGTRLTVT.

The V gene is TRBV6-4, the J gene TRBJ2-1; D is uncertain. Germline CDR1 reads MRHNA; CDR2 reads SNTAGT. V was shortened by 5 bases and J by 0 bases, with 11 bases between the two germline ends. The CDR3 spans 15 residues. CDR3: CASSPEPSSYNEQFF. Here the CDR3 DNA reads TGTGCCAGCAGTCCAGAGCCTAGCTCCTACAATGAGCAGTTCTTC.

The gene calls are TRBV9 and TRBJ2-2; possible D gene TRBD2, 7 bases. The CDR3 is made up of 16 amino acids. V lost 0 bases, J lost 3 bases, and 12 bases lay in between. Looked up from germline, CDR1 is SGDLS and CDR2 is YYNGEE. Here the CDR3 reads CASSVEGGLYTGELFF. In DNA form, the CDR3 reads TGTGCCAGCAGCGTAGAGGGGGGGCTTTACACCGGGGAGCTGTTTTTT.

V is TRBV19 and J is TRBJ2-1, with 7 bases lining up with TRBD2. In germline, CDR1 is LNHDA, CDR2 SQIVND (reference sequence). After removal of 8 bases from V and 8 bases from J, the junction contained 15 bases not matched to a gene. The length of the CDR3 is 15 residues. CDR3 DNA sequence: TGTGCCAGTTGCCGGAGGGCGGGAGTATTCGATGAGCAGTTCTTC. Amino acid sequence: CASCRRAGVFDEQFF.

The chain employs TRBV27 and TRBJ2-2, with 7 nucleotides matching TRBD1. Germline values: CDR1 MNHEY, CDR2 SMNVEV (reference sequence). CDR3 length: 16 residues. Trimming removed 3 bases from V and 5 bases from J; junction bases left unmatched: 9. CDR3 DNA sequence: TGTGCCAGCAGTTTCTCGGACAGGCGAGGAACCGGGGAGCTGTTTTTT. Translation gives CASSFSDRRGTGELFF.

V and J are TRBV2 and TRBJ1-2; no definite D call. The CDR3 has 14 residues. The germline gives CDR1 SNHLY, CDR2 FYNNEI. The V end was cut by 4 bases, the J end by 0 bases, with 9 bases between. The CDR3 reads CASSGRATNYGYTF. CDR3 DNA: TGTGCCAGCAGTGGACGGGCAACTAACTATGGCTACACCTTC.

The J gene is TRBJ1-2, the V gene TRBV24-1, with D perhaps matching TRBD1 (5 bases). Trimming removed 12 bases from V and 0 bases from J, with 19 bases in between. The CDR3 has 15 amino acids. Germline values: CDR1 KGHDR, CDR2 SFDVKD. CDR3: CAVGAGGESNYGYTF. CDR3 sequence (DNA): TGTGCCGTGGGCGCGGGGGGGGAATCTAACTATGGCTACACCTTC.